These 6 T cell receptor beta chains came from one sample sequenced in a study of blood T cell repertoires in COVID-19. Assay used: immunoSEQ multiplex PCR; TCRdb lists only in-frame clones, some missing. The table has 400,000 to 500,000 clones, 70% to 90% seen once. Sequenced sample: peripheral blood. These receptors were obtained from a woman aged 25-40 years with active or convalescent COVID-19.

This clone was observed a single time. The rearrangement links TRBV5-3 to TRBJ2-7; no firm D call. TRBV5-3 is marked as an open reading frame, function uncertain. Deletions cut 1 base from V and 2 bases from J, with 22 bases between. The CDR3 is 18 amino acids. The CDR3 loop is CARSLLRLGPPWAYEQYF. CDR3 bases: TGTGCCAGAAGCTTGCTCCGTTTGGGCCCCCCGTGGGCCTACGAGCAGTACTTC.

The gene calls are TRBV2 and TRBJ2-3; 8 nucleotides match TRBD2. This CDR3 has 16 residues. With V trimmed by 4 bases and J by 3 bases, 9 bases remained unmatched. Germline V gene sequence: CDR1 SNHLY, CDR2 FYNNEI. The CDR3 DNA sequence: TGTGCCAGCAGTGGAAGTCCAGCGGGGGTGACAGATACGCAGTATTTT. Translated: CASSGSPAGVTDTQYF.

The chain is built from TRBV19 and TRBJ1-2; no clear D gene. The CDR3 spans 13 residues. Germline loops: CDR1 LNHDA, CDR2 SQIVND (reference sequence). V was pared by 3 bases and J by 4 bases, with 9 bases between. The CDR3 loop reads CASSMHTSYGYTF. DNA for the CDR3: TGTGCCAGTAGTATGCACACTAGCTATGGCTACACCTTC.

V usage is TRBV3-1 (or the pseudogene TRBV3-2) and J usage is TRBJ2-2; a weak D match, TRBD2 (6 bases). V was trimmed by 1 base and J by 5 bases, leaving 14 bases between them. The germline CDR1 and CDR2 sequences are LGHDT and YNNKEL (reference sequence). This CDR3 comprises 16 residues. The CDR3 region has the DNA TGTGCCAGCAGCCAAGTAGGAGGAGGAGGGACCGGGGAGCTGTTTTTT. It codes for CASSQVGGGGTGELFF.

The chain carries TRBV15 and TRBJ2-5, with 7 bases that match TRBD1. The germline V gene has CDR1 LNHNV and CDR2 YYDKDF (reference sequence). V trimming: 6 bases; J trimming: 1 base; junction bases outside the gene matches: 8. This CDR3 spans 15 amino acids. The CDR3 is CATRLGGAGQETQYF. For the CDR3, the DNA is TGTGCCACCAGGCTAGGGGGCGCGGGCCAAGAGACCCAGTACTTC.

The chain recombines TRBV19 with TRBJ2-3, with D maybe TRBD1 (6 bases). Germline CDR1 LNHDA, CDR2 SQIVND (reference sequence). V was pared by 8 bases and J by 3 bases, with 18 bases between. The CDR3 has 15 amino acids. Written as DNA, the CDR3 is TGTGCCAGTTCTGAACAGGGTTCTTATACAGATACGCAGTATTTT. Its translation is CASSEQGSYTDTQYF.